What follows are 21 T cell receptor beta chains derived from one specimen sequenced in a study of blood T cells in healthy people across ages. A sample-barcoded 5' primer and a J-beta primer mix were used in a second PCR of about 6 to 11 cycles. From the 5' RACE reads, TCRdb called clonotypes with MiXCR, one entry per CDR3 protein. The sample has over 950,000 distinct CDR3 sequences; roughly two fifths are singletons. Sequencing was carried out using blood. The receptors shown here come from a man aged 18 to 30 in good health.

The chain joins TRBV4-3 to TRBJ1-1; D gene unclear. The CDR3 consists of 14 residues. CDR1 and CDR2 from the germline V gene are LGHNA and YSLEER. V was shortened by 6 bases and J by 3 bases, with 14 bases between the two germline ends. The CDR3 nucleotides read TGCGCCAGCAGTCCCCGGGTACGGTACACTGAAGCTTTCTTT. Translating it yields CASSPRVRYTEAFF.

This clonotype was seen only a few times. This sequence joins TRBV7-9 and TRBJ1-2; D not certain. The CDR3 sequence is 14 residues long. The V end was cut by 5 bases, the J end by 0 bases, with 10 bases between. Germline lookup yields CDR1 SEHNR and CDR2 FQNEAQ (reference sequence). CDR3 sequence (DNA): TGTGCCAGCAGCGCCGAATCCCCTAACTATGGCTACACCTTC. It yields the protein CASSAESPNYGYTF.

The chain has TRBV7-3 and TRBJ2-7; 8 bases map to TRBD2. The CDR3 contains 15 residues. The V gene's germline CDR1 is SGHTA and CDR2 FQGTGA. After removal of 5 bases from V and 7 bases from J, the junction contained 13 bases not matched to a gene. CDR3 DNA sequence: TGTGCCAGCAGCCAGGGACTAGGCTCCGGCAATGAGCAGTACTTC. It is translated as CASSQGLGSGNEQYF.

Comment on this clonotype: The junction departs from germline at one end; a sequencing error may be responsible. The gene calls are TRBV9 and TRBJ1-2; a weak D match, TRBD1 (5 bases). This CDR3 is 15 amino acids long. From germline, CDR1 is SGDLS and CDR2 YYNGEE. CDR3 amino acids: CASSATGLPNDGYTF. In DNA, the CDR3 is TGTGCCAGCAGCGCGACGGGACTGCCTAACGATGGCTACACCTTC.

This chain uses TRBV4-1 with TRBJ2-3, with D unclear. Germline values: CDR1 MGHRA, CDR2 YSYEKL. V was pared by 0 bases and J by 3 bases, with 16 bases between. The CDR3 is 17 residues long. The CDR3 region has the DNA TGCGCCAGCAGCCAAGATGAAGGGTCTTTAGTAACAGATACGCAGTATTTT. This encodes CASSQDEGSLVTDTQYF.

In this sample, this clonotype turned up many times. J is TRBJ2-3 and V is TRBV9; TRBD2 might be the D (5 bases). V lost 2 bases and J lost 1, with 11 bases in between. Germline loops: CDR1 SGDLS, CDR2 YYNGEE. This CDR3 spans 15 amino acids. The CDR3 loop is CASSVETTRTDTQYF. Written as DNA, the CDR3 is TGTGCCAGCAGCGTCGAGACTACTCGCACAGATACGCAGTATTTT.

This clonotype was counted between two and nine times. The CDR3 bases are TGTGCCTGGAGTGTACTGGGGCCCTCACCCCTCCACTTT. It encodes CAWSVLGPSPLHF. The rearrangement joins TRBV30 to TRBJ1-6; D is possibly TRBD1 (5 bases). This CDR3 is built from 13 residues. Trimming cost V 0 bases and J 10 bases, with 10 bases left between them. Germline CDR1 is GTSNPN and CDR2 is SVGIG (reference sequence).

This clonotype was recorded a few times. The chain carries TRBV5-1 and TRBJ2-7; 12 bases align to TRBD2. Germline CDR1 reads SGHRS; CDR2 reads YFSETQ. The V gene end was trimmed by 0 bases and the J gene end by 7 bases; junction bases not matched to a gene: 11. This CDR3 has 17 residues. For the CDR3, the DNA is TGCGCCAGCAGCTTGGAGACTAGCGGGGGCTTTGGGAATGAGCAGTACTTC. Translated: CASSLETSGGFGNEQYF. Looking up the rest from reference TRBV5-1 and TRBJ2-7 gives the full variable domain: KAGVTQTPRYLIKTRGQQVTLSCSPISGHRSVSWYQQTPGQGLQFLFEYFSETQRNKGNFPGRFSGRQFSNSRSEMNVSTLELGDSALYLCASSLETSGGFGNEQYFGPGTRLTVT.

As to this clonotype: This clone may be a read error of a much larger clone one base away. This CDR3 is CASSLDSWQDYSYTF. CDR3 nucleotide sequence: TGTGCCAGCAGTTTAGATTCTTGGCAGGACTATAGCTACACCTTC. The chain is built from TRBV12-3 or TRBV12-4 and TRBJ1-2; no clear D gene. The CDR3 consists of 15 residues.

This chain connects TRBV5-1 to TRBJ1-1; TRBD1 might be the D (6 bases). CDR3 size: 16 residues. The germline V gene encodes CDR1 SGHRS and CDR2 YFSETQ. V gave up 0 bases and J gave up 1 base, with 13 bases separating them. CDR3 region: CASSLEGGRKNTEAFF. The CDR3 DNA reads as TGCGCCAGCAGCTTGGAGGGGGGCAGAAAGAACACTGAAGCTTTCTTT.

The rearrangement joins TRBV25-1 to TRBJ1-3; no reliable D call. V shed 6 bases and J shed 0 bases, with 9 bases lying between them. The CDR3 length is 14 residues. CDR1 MGHDK and CDR2 SYGVNS come from the germline V gene. The CDR3 loop is CASSRADSGNTIYF. In DNA form, the CDR3 reads TGTGCCAGCAGCCGAGCCGACTCTGGAAACACCATATATTTT.

There are a few counts of this clonotype. The V and J genes are TRBV4-1 and TRBJ2-3, with D uncertain. V shed 3 bases and J shed 4 bases, with 5 bases lying between them. CDR3 length equals 12 residues. Germline V gene data show CDR1 as MGHRA and CDR2 as YSYEKL. CDR3 bases: TGCGCCAGCAGCCACCATCCAGATACGCAGTATTTT. Residues: CASSHHPDTQYF.

The genes are TRBV2 and TRBJ2-5; TRBD2 matches at 8 bases. The ends lost 10 bases at V and 11 bases at J; junction bases unmatched: 18. Germline V lookup: CDR1 SNHLY, CDR2 FYNNEI. The CDR3 extends over 14 amino acids. The CDR3 is CANPNSGVNNEQYF. CDR3 sequence (DNA): TGTGCCAACCCGAATAGCGGGGTGAACAATGAGCAGTACTTC.

A single count supports this clonotype. The chain has TRBV11-2 and TRBJ1-1; possible D gene TRBD1, 5 bases. This CDR3 has 15 amino acids. The V gene's germline CDR1 is SGHAT and CDR2 FQNNGV. V dropped 0 bases and J dropped 10 bases, with 18 bases sitting between them. CDR3 sequence (DNA): TGTGCCAGCAGCTTAGAAGTCGGGACCCCTTTTGGAGCTTTCTTT. Translating gives CASSLEVGTPFGAFF.

V and J are TRBV20-1 and TRBJ2-3, with a possible D match to TRBD1 (6 bases). V was trimmed by 1 base and J by 1 base, leaving 12 bases between them. Germline CDR1 reads DFQATT; CDR2 reads SNEGSKA (reference sequence). CDR3 length: 15 amino acids. CDR3 in DNA: TGCAGTGCTAGAGCTGGACAGTTTCGCACAGATACGCAGTATTTT. This encodes CSARAGQFRTDTQYF.

V usage is TRBV7-3 and J usage is TRBJ2-2; D remains ambiguous. Between the trimmed V and J ends, which lost 5 bases and 8 bases, there was a span of 9 bases. Looked up from germline, CDR1 is SGHTA and CDR2 is FQGTGA. The CDR3 sequence is 12 residues long. The CDR3 protein is CASSPTVGELFF. The CDR3 nucleotides read TGTGCCAGCAGCCCTACAGTTGGGGAGCTGTTTTTT.

This clonotype was found a few times. V gene TRBV20-1 combines with J gene TRBJ1-2; D not certain. Germline CDR1 reads DFQATT; CDR2 reads SNEGSKA (reference sequence). This CDR3 spans 12 amino acids. The CDR3 here is CKTPMANYGYTF. As DNA, the CDR3 is TGCAAGACCCCGATGGCCAACTATGGCTACACCTTC.

This chain connects TRBV6-2 or TRBV6-3 to TRBJ2-1; D is unclear. Trimming pared 2 bases from V and 10 bases from J, leaving 6 bases between. The CDR3 has 11 amino acids. Per germline, CDR1 MNHEY and CDR2 SVGEGT. The CDR3 region is CASSYPGEQFF. In DNA form, the CDR3 reads TGTGCCAGCAGTTACCCAGGCGAGCAGTTCTTC.

This chain joins TRBV7-3 and TRBJ2-3, with 12 bases fitting TRBD2. Germline lookup yields CDR1 SGHTA and CDR2 FQGTGA. The CDR3 has 15 residues. With V trimmed by 5 bases and J by 3 bases, 3 bases remained unmatched. In nucleotides, the CDR3 is TGTGCCAGCAGCATCACTAGCGGGGGGACAGATACGCAGTATTTT. Protein product: CASSITSGGTDTQYF.

A few counts support this clonotype. The chain employs TRBV10-3 and TRBJ1-2; maybe TRBD1 (5 bases). Deletions cut 3 bases from V and 0 bases from J, with 11 bases between. This CDR3 has 15 amino acids. Looked up from germline, CDR1 is ENHRY and CDR2 is SYGVKD. Written as DNA, the CDR3 is TGTGCCATCAGTGATTCTTTCAGGGCTAACTATGGCTACACCTTC. This encodes CAISDSFRANYGYTF.

In this sample, this clonotype turned up once. The chain combines TRBV10-3 with TRBJ1-1; D is unclear. The CDR3 runs 13 residues. Germline CDR1 and CDR2: ENHRY and SYGVKD. V gave up 7 bases and J gave up 0 bases, with 9 bases separating them. This chain's CDR3 is CAITASLNTEAFF. Here the CDR3 DNA reads TGTGCCATCACTGCTTCCCTGAACACTGAAGCTTTCTTT.